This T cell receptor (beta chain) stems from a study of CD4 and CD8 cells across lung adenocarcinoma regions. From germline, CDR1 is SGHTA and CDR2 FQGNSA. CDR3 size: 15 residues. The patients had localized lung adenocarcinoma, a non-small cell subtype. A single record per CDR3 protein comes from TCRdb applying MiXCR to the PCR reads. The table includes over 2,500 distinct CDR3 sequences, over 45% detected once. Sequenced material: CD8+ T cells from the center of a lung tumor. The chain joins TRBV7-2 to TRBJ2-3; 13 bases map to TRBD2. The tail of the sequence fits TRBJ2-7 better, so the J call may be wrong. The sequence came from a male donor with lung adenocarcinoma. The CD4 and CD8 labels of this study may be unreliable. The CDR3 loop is CASSSGLAGVYEQYF. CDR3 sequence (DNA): TGTGCCAGCAGCTCAGGACTAGCGGGAGTCTACGAGCAGTACTTC.